This TCR beta chain originates from a study of blood T cells in healthy people across ages. Note on this clonotype: At one end, the junction sequence differs from germline, possibly due to a read error.

Extracted total RNA amounted to at least 6 micrograms for each sample. It was with a sample-barcoded 5' primer and a J-beta primer mix that a second PCR of roughly 7 to 11 cycles was run. TCRdb passed the 5' RACE reads through MiXCR, listing each CDR3 protein once. The repertoire includes hundreds of thousands of distinct CDR3 sequences, around 21% of them detected once, and 3.5% to 4% sits in the top ten. Germline CDR1 SGHAT, CDR2 FQNNGV. The CDR3 is 14 residues long. The specimen was blood. The rearrangement joins TRBV11-2 to TRBJ1-4; a weak D match, TRBD1 (6 bases). The TCR sequence derives from a man aged 70 or older in good health. The CDR3 DNA follows: TGTGCCAGCAGCCGGACAGCTGGGAATGAAAAACTGCTTTTT. This codes for CASSRTAGNEKLLF.